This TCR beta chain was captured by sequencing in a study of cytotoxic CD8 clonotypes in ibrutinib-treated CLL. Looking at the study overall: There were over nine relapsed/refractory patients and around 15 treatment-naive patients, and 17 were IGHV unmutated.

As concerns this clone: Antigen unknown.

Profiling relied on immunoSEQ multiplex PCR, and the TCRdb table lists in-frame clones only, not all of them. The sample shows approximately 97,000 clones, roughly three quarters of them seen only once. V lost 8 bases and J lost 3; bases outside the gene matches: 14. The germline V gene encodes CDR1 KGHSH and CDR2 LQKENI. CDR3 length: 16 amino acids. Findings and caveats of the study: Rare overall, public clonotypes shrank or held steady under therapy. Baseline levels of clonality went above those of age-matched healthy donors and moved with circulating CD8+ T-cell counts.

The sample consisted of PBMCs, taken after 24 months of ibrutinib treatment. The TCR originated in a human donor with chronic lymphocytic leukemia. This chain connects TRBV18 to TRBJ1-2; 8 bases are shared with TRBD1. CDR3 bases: TGTGCCAGCCGTAGGTGGGACAGGAATGAAGACTATGGCTACACCTTC. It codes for CASRRWDRNEDYGYTF. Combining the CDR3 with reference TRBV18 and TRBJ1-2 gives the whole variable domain NAGVMQNPRHLVRRRGQEARLRCSPMKGHSHVYWYRQLPEEGLKFMVYLQKENIIDESGMPKERFSAEFPKEGPSILRIQQVVRGDSAAYFCASRRWDRNEDYGYTFGSGTRLTVV.